This T cell receptor (beta chain) was identified in a study of blood T cell repertoires in COVID-19. For the study at large: Whether acute or convalescent, the COVID-19 samples came from the United States, Italy and Spain.

Repertoires were generated with immunoSEQ multiplex PCR, while TCRdb's copy carries only in-frame clones and drops some. The profile covers a few hundred thousand clones, with over 75% appearing a single time and about 4% taken by the ten largest. From germline, CDR1 is SGHRS and CDR2 YFSETQ. There are 14 residues in the CDR3. The junction had 2 bases not matched to a gene; V was cut back by 2 bases and J by 2 bases. The TCR was taken from a man aged 25 to 40 with acute COVID-19. The specimen sequenced was PBMCs or T cells enriched from blood (not recorded which). V and J are TRBV5-1 and TRBJ2-3; 7 bases are a match to TRBD1. CDR3 protein: CASSFDRVTDTQYF. Here the CDR3 DNA reads TGCGCCAGCAGCTTTGACAGGGTCACAGATACGCAGTATTTT.